A selection of T cell receptor beta chains follows, all from one sample in a study of shared clonotypes between healthy human individuals. Method: immunoSEQ multiplex PCR; TCRdb's copy keeps in-frame clones and lacks some. The data contain about 2 million clones, about 95% of them seen just once; the ten biggest clones take up around 1.2%. The sample taken for sequencing was naive CD8+ T cells sorted from blood. The source is a man aged 18 to 30 in good health. CDR3s include the opening cysteine and the closing phenylalanine or tryptophan. D genes are given only for firm matches. Size values are once, few and many counts, or a class for expanded clones, and some rows have none.

clone size	D gene	V gene	J gene	CDR3 protein	CDR3 DNA
few	.	TRBV16	TRBJ1-2	CASSQSLPDYGYTF	TGTGCCAGCAGCCAATCCTTGCCAGACTATGGCTACACCTTC
.	TRBD2	TRBV11-2	TRBJ2-7	CASSPPTSASYEQYF	TGTGCCAGCAGCCCGCCGACTAGCGCGTCCTACGAGCAGTACTTC
.	.	TRBV7-9	TRBJ2-7	CASSLRGQENYEQYF	TGTGCCAGCAGCTTACGTGGTCAGGAAAACTACGAGCAGTACTTC
.	.	TRBV6-6	TRBJ2-7	CASSYSREQYF	TGTGCCAGCAGTTACTCTCGCGAGCAGTACTTC
.	.	TRBV14	TRBJ2-7	CASSQGAGAGYEQYF	TGTGCCAGCAGCCAAGGCGCAGGGGCGGGCTACGAGCAGTACTTC
once	TRBD1	TRBV7-9	TRBJ2-1	CASSSLWGQGAIGNEQFF	TGTGCCAGCAGCTCCCTCTGGGGACAGGGGGCGATCGGCAATGAGCAGTTCTTC
.	.	TRBV4-1	TRBJ1-2	CASSSSYQGNYGYTF	TGCGCCAGCAGCTCCTCCTATCAGGGGAACTATGGCTACACCTTC
once	TRBD1	TRBV4-1	TRBJ1-1	CASSLRQGVGNTEAFF	TGCGCCAGCAGCCTTCGACAGGGGGTAGGGAACACTGAAGCTTTCTTT
.	.	TRBV7-9	TRBJ1-2	CASSSSPNYGYTF	TGTGCCAGCAGCTCGTCTCCTAACTATGGCTACACCTTC
once	TRBD2	TRBV4-1	TRBJ2-5	CASSLVTSGQETQYF	TGCGCCAGCAGCCTTGTGACTAGCGGGCAAGAGACCCAGTACTTC
.	.	TRBV25-1	TRBJ1-4	CASSSRGSEKLFF	TGTGCCAGCAGTTCCAGGGGTTCGGAAAAACTGTTTTTT
.	TRBD2	TRBV19	TRBJ2-7	CASSSGTNYEQYF	TGTGCCAGTAGCAGCGGGACCAACTACGAGCAGTACTTC
.	TRBD2	TRBV28	TRBJ2-7	CASSLRGGYEQYF	TGTGCCAGCAGTTTGCGGGGGGGGTACGAGCAGTACTTC
.	TRBD1	TRBV6-5	TRBJ1-3	CASSYSTGNTIYF	TGTGCCAGCAGTTACTCGACAGGGAACACCATATATTTT
.	.	TRBV30	TRBJ2-5	CAWDVQGSVETQYF	TGTGCCTGGGATGTACAGGGTTCAGTGGAGACCCAGTACTTC
once	.	TRBV6-5	TRBJ2-5	CASSYSTGQETQYF	TGTGCCAGCAGTTACTCGACTGGCCAAGAGACCCAGTACTTC
.	.	TRBV28	TRBJ2-7	CASSTRTSSYEQYF	TGTGCCAGCAGTACACGGACGAGCTCCTACGAGCAGTACTTC
.	.	TRBV7-9	TRBJ1-1	CASSPTPMNTEAFF	TGTGCCAGCAGCCCAACCCCGATGAACACTGAAGCTTTCTTT
.	.	TRBV27	TRBJ1-5	CASSLFHNQPQHF	TGTGCCAGCAGTTTGTTCCATAATCAGCCCCAGCATTTT
.	.	TRBV19	TRBJ1-1	CASSIDPETLNTEAFF	TGTGCCAGTAGTATAGATCCAGAGACCTTGAACACTGAAGCTTTCTTT
once	TRBD1	TRBV7-6	TRBJ1-4	CASSSLTGGIEKLFF	TGTGCCAGCAGCTCCCTGACAGGGGGCATTGAAAAACTGTTTTTT
.	.	TRBV6-5	TRBJ1-1	CASSFMRDYTEAFF	TGTGCCAGCAGCTTCATGCGGGATTACACTGAAGCTTTCTTT
.	.	TRBV5-1	TRBJ2-7	CASSLKNGEQYF	TGCGCCAGCAGCTTAAAGAATGGCGAGCAGTACTTC
.	.	TRBV7-2	TRBJ2-2	CASSPRTTGELFF	TGTGCCAGCAGCCCGCGTACAACCGGGGAGCTGTTTTTT
.	TRBD1	TRBV5-1	TRBJ2-2	CASSYRGSGELFF	TGCGCCAGCAGTTACAGGGGTTCCGGGGAGCTGTTTTTT
.	TRBD2	TRBV28	TRBJ2-5	CASSFLSREGETQYF	TGTGCCAGCAGTTTTCTGTCTAGGGAGGGGGAGACCCAGTACTTC
.	.	TRBV6-5	TRBJ2-7	CASSINGEREYF	TGTGCCAGCAGTATAAACGGGGAAAGGGAGTACTTC
.	.	TRBV13	TRBJ2-2	CASSSRGYTGELFF	TGTGCCAGCAGCTCTAGGGGTTACACCGGGGAGCTGTTTTTT
.	.	TRBV28	TRBJ1-1	CASSWRYKGREGDTEAFF	TGTGCCAGCAGTTGGAGGTATAAGGGAAGGGAGGGGGACACTGAAGCTTTCTTT
.	.	TRBV9	TRBJ2-5	CASSSEGDPYQETQYF	TGTGCCAGCAGCTCAGAAGGCGATCCGTACCAAGAGACCCAGTACTTC
.	TRBD1	TRBV19	TRBJ1-2	CASSTPGQGPPNYGYTF	TGTGCCAGTAGTACCCCGGGACAGGGGCCTCCTAACTATGGCTACACCTTC
.	TRBD2	TRBV6-7	TRBJ2-3	CASSYKRGAMVPTDTQYF	TGTGCCAGCAGTTACAAGCGGGGGGCAATGGTACCCACAGATACGCAGTATTTT
.	TRBD1	TRBV7-2	TRBJ1-2	CASSPGTGYGYTF	TGTGCCAGCAGCCCAGGGACAGGCTATGGCTACACCTTC
.	.	TRBV27	TRBJ1-6	CASSLFRTADSPLHF	TGTGCCAGCAGTTTATTTCGGACAGCAGATTCACCCCTCCACTTT
.	.	TRBV19	TRBJ2-1	CASSIGVEQFF	TGTGCCAGTAGTATAGGGGTGGAGCAGTTCTTC
.	TRBD2	TRBV29-1	TRBJ2-3	CSAYGGNTDTQYF	TGCAGCGCTTACGGGGGGAATACAGATACGCAGTATTTT
.	.	TRBV30	TRBJ2-6	CAWSGASGANVLTF	TGTGCCTGGAGTGGGGCCTCTGGGGCCAACGTCCTGACTTTC
.	.	TRBV6-5	TRBJ2-7	CASSPGRSYEQYF	TGTGCCAGCAGCCCGGGAAGGTCCTACGAGCAGTACTTC
.	.	TRBV4-1	TRBJ1-1	CASSQGGSEAFF	TGCGCCAGCAGCCAAGGGGGTTCTGAAGCTTTCTTT
.	.	TRBV5-6	TRBJ1-2	CASSFGAGAMDYTF	TGTGCCAGCAGCTTCGGTGCAGGGGCAATGGACTACACCTTC
.	TRBD1	TRBV6-5	TRBJ2-7	CASSLTGSYEQYF	TGTGCCAGCAGCCTGACAGGGTCCTACGAGCAGTACTTC
once	TRBD1	TRBV9	TRBJ2-7	CASSSTPGQGSYEQYF	TGTGCCAGCAGCTCGACCCCGGGACAGGGATCCTACGAGCAGTACTTC
.	.	TRBV10-3	TRBJ1-2	CAISRTDNYGYTF	TGTGCCATCAGTCGGACAGATAACTATGGCTACACCTTC
.	TRBD2	TRBV30	TRBJ2-7	CAWSVELAGGEQYF	TGTGCCTGGAGTGTGGAACTAGCGGGGGGCGAGCAGTACTTC
.	.	TRBV27	TRBJ1-6	CASSLRSGHNSPLHF	TGTGCCAGCAGTTTACGATCGGGGCATAATTCACCCCTCCACTTT
.	.	TRBV6-5	TRBJ2-1	CASSLGNEQFF	TGTGCCAGCAGTTTGGGGAATGAGCAGTTCTTC
.	TRBD1	TRBV5-4	TRBJ1-1	CASSPGTGGTEAFF	TGTGCCAGCAGCCCTGGGACAGGGGGCACTGAAGCTTTCTTT
.	.	TRBV27	TRBJ1-2	CASSPIDSTTGYGYTF	TGTGCCAGCAGTCCCATCGACAGTACCACAGGGTATGGCTACACCTTC